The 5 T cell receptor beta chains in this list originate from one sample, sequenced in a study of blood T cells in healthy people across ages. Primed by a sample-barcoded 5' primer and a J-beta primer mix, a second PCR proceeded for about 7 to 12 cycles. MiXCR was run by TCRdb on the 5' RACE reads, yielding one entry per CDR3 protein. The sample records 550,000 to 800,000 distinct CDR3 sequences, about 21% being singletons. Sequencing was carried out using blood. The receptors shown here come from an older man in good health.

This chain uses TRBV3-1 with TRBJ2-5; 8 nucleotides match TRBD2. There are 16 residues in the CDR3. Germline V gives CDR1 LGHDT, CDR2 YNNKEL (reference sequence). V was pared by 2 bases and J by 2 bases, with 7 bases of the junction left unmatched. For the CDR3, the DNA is TGTGCCAGCAGCCAAAGGATGACTAGCGCTCAAGAGACCCAGTACTTC. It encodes CASSQRMTSAQETQYF.

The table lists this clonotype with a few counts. Here the CDR3 reads CASGLGPAGEEYLGSYNEQFF. The DNA of the CDR3 is TGTGCTAGTGGTTTGGGACCAGCGGGAGAAGAGTATCTTGGTTCCTACAATGAGCAGTTCTTC. The chain has TRBV12-5 and TRBJ2-1; 8 bases match TRBD2. The CDR3 length is 21 residues. Unmatched junction bases numbered 18, after V lost 1 base and J lost 1 base. Germline loops: CDR1 LGHNT, CDR2 FRNRAP. The variable domain in full, with the rest retrieved from reference TRBV12-5 and TRBJ2-1, is DARVTQTPRHKVTEMGQEVTMRCQPILGHNTVFWYRQTMMQGLELLAYFRNRAPLDDSGMPKDRFSAEMPDATLATLKIQPSEPRDSAVYFCASGLGPAGEEYLGSYNEQFFGPGTRLTVL.

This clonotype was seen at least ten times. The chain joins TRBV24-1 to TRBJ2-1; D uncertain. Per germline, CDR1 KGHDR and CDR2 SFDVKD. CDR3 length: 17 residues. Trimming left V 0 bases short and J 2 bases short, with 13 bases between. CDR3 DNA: TGTGCCACCAGTGATTTGAAGGCGGCCTGTCCCTACAATGAGCAGTTCTTC. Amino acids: CATSDLKAACPYNEQFF.

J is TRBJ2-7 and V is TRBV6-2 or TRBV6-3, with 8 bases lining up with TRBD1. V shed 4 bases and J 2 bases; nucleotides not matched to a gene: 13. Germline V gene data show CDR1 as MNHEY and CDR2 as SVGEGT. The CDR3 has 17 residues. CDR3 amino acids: CASSSPGIDRGTYEQYF. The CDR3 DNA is TGTGCCAGCAGTTCACCCGGCATTGACAGGGGTACCTACGAGCAGTACTTC.

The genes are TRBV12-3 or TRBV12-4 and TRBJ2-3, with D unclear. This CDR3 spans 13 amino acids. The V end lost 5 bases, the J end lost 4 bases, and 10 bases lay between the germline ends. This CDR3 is CASSPYTADTQYF. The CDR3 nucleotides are TGTGCCAGCAGTCCCTATACCGCAGATACGCAGTATTTT.